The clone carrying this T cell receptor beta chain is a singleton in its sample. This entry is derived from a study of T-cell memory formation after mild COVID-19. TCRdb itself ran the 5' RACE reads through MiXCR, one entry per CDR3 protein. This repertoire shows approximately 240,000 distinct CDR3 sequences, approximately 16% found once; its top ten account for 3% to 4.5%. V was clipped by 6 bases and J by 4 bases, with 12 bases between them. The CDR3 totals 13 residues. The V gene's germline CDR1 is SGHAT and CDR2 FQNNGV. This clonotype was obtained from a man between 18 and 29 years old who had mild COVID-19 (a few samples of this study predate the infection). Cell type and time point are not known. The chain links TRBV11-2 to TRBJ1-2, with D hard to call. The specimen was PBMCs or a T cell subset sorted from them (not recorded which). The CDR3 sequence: CASRVTGSYGYTF. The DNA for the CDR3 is TGTGCCAGCAGAGTTACCGGCAGCTATGGCTACACCTTC.